This T cell receptor beta chain is from a study of prognosis after radiotherapy for stage I lung cancer. About the research overall: Patients were approximately twelve men and roughly 6 women aged roughly 53 to 85, median around 68 years.

Whole-study findings and limits: Patients with and without metastases reportedly differed in TRBV and TRBJ gene usage frequencies. Unique TCR clone counts fell after stereotactic body radiation therapy, median roughly 9,900 versus 7,200.

Node negativity on CT and PET/CT was present in all patients, alongside an absence of prior chemotherapy, radiotherapy or other malignancies. Multiplex PCR in two rounds served to amplify TCR beta CDR3 from genomic DNA. The first round of PCR was done with primers that matched each TRBV and TRBJ gene. From the multiplex PCR reads, TCRdb called clonotypes with MiXCR, one entry per CDR3 protein. Among about 30,000 distinct CDR3 sequences listed, around half were seen once. The CDR3 length is 16 residues. Germline values: CDR1 MRHNA, CDR2 SNTAGT. With respect to this clonotype: Its matching antigen is unknown. This is likely an artifact of a read error, given a far larger clone one base away.

This clonotype was sampled from a donor over 45 with non-small cell lung cancer. The rearrangement uses TRBV6-4 and TRBJ2-2; 8 bases are a match to TRBD2. The sequencing here drew on PBMCs, taken before or after stereotactic body radiation therapy (not recorded which). The CDR3 DNA reads TGTGCCAGCAGTTACTTTGAGCGGGGGAACACCGGGGATCTGTTTTTT. Translation: CASSYFERGNTGDLFF.